The 5 T cell receptor beta chains listed next were all sequenced from one sample in a study of CD8 T cells in Susac syndrome. Random hexamers were used to reverse transcribe an amount of roughly 0.5 to 1 ug RNA. TCRdb ran MiXCR on the immunoSEQ multiplex PCR reads and lists one entry per CDR3 protein. The table shows roughly 190,000 distinct CDR3 sequences, with approximately 95% occurring only once. Material: CD8+ T cells from PBMCs. The receptors were gathered from a human donor with Susac syndrome.

The J gene is TRBJ2-1, the V gene TRBV7-6; tentative D call: TRBD2 (7 bases). Germline CDR1 and CDR2: SGHVS and FNYEAQ. The length of the CDR3 is 14 residues. Trimming pared 3 bases from V and 5 bases from J, leaving 11 bases between. In DNA, the CDR3 is TGTGCCAGCAGCTTGGGGGGGCAGCACAATGAGCAGTTCTTC. This codes for CASSLGGQHNEQFF.

The chain's CDR3 is CSARQMGGLTGELFF. Here the CDR3 DNA reads TGCAGTGCTAGACAAATGGGGGGACTAACCGGGGAGCTGTTTTTT. The chain carries TRBV20-1 and TRBJ2-2, with 7 bases identical to TRBD2. With V trimmed by 2 bases and J by 5 bases, 8 bases remained unmatched. Looked up from germline, CDR1 is DFQATT and CDR2 is SNEGSKA (reference sequence). There are 15 residues in the CDR3.

This clonotype was seen once. The chain couples TRBV20-1 to TRBJ1-5; D gene unclear. The germline V gene has CDR1 DFQATT and CDR2 SNEGSKA (reference sequence). The CDR3 length is 15 residues. The V end was cut by 4 bases, the J end by 3 bases, with 16 bases between. The CDR3 sequence is CSANKRTASNQPQHF. CDR3 sequence (DNA): TGCAGTGCTAATAAAAGGACGGCCTCCAATCAGCCCCAGCATTTT.

The chain recombines TRBV14 with TRBJ2-5, with 11 bases fitting TRBD2. V lost 2 bases and J lost 5; bases outside the gene matches: 7. This CDR3 comprises 16 residues. Germline CDR1 reads SGHDN; CDR2 reads FVKESK. CDR3 amino acids: CASSQPLAGVRETQYF. The CDR3 DNA is TGTGCCAGCAGCCAACCACTAGCGGGAGTCCGGGAGACCCAGTACTTC.

The rearrangement joins TRBV4-1 to TRBJ2-7; 10 bases agree with TRBD1. CDR3 length: 15 amino acids. V lost 4 bases to trimming and J lost 5 bases; unmatched junction nucleotides: 8. CDR1 and CDR2 from the germline V gene are MGHRA and YSYEKL. DNA for the CDR3: TGCGCCAGCAGCCGCCCGACAGGGGGCGAGAACGAGCAGTACTTC. This sequence encodes CASSRPTGGENEQYF.